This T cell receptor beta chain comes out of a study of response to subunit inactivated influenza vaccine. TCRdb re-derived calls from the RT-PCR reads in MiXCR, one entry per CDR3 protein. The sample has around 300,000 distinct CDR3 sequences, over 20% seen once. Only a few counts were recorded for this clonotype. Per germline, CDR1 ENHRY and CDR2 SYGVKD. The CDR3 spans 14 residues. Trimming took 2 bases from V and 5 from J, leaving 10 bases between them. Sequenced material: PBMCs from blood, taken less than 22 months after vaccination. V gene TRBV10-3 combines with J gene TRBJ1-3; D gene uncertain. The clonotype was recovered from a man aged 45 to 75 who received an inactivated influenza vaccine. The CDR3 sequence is CAISETGLRNTIYF. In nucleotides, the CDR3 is TGTGCCATCAGTGAGACTGGACTTCGAAACACCATATATTTT.